These T cell receptor beta chains were read from a single sample in a study of neurological immune-mediated disorders. TCRdb called the 5' RACE reads again in MiXCR, with one record for every CDR3 protein. The sample consists of some 60,000 distinct CDR3 sequences, roughly 10% of them appearing once. The specimen was PBMCs. Every receptor here comes from a man aged 25-40 years in good health. The CDR3 runs from the conserved cysteine through the conserved F or W. D genes are given only for firm matches.

j_call | d_call | v_call | cdr3_aa
TRBJ2-1 | NA | TRBV3-1 | CAAGRGYNEQFF
TRBJ1-5 | NA | TRBV12-3/TRBV12-4 | CASSAPYQPQHF
TRBJ2-4 | NA | TRBV6-5 | CARPDTPAKNIQYF
TRBJ2-1 | TRBD2 | TRBV5-1 | CASSLRSAGGLYNEQFF
TRBJ2-1 | TRBD1 | TRBV29-1 | CSVATGTGGIEQFF
TRBJ2-1 | TRBD2 | TRBV5-1 | CASSVAGTSFNEQFF
TRBJ2-1 | TRBD2 | TRBV2 | CASSAGRGNEQFF
TRBJ1-5 | NA | TRBV5-1 | CASSLDGNNQPQHF
TRBJ2-7 | TRBD2 | TRBV20-1 | CSARLAGVYEQYF
TRBJ2-7 | NA | TRBV10-3 | CAISASDSYEQYF
TRBJ2-3 | TRBD1 | TRBV29-1 | CSAVRQGRTDTQYF
TRBJ2-7 | NA | TRBV7-2 | CASSRMPGSYEQYF
TRBJ1-1 | NA | TRBV5-1 | CASSADRLNTEAFF
TRBJ2-7 | TRBD2 | TRBV5-1 | CASSLLTSGYEQYF
TRBJ2-1 | TRBD2 | TRBV3-1 | CASTASGPYNEQFF
TRBJ1-1 | NA | TRBV7-6 | CASSSTLDGGSLGAFF
TRBJ1-6 | NA | TRBV28 | CASNSPGNSPLHF
TRBJ2-7 | TRBD1 | TRBV4-1 | CASSQESGTGNYEQYF
TRBJ2-1 | NA | TRBV12-3/TRBV12-4 | CASSFSGARYEQFF
TRBJ2-1 | NA | TRBV10-3 | CAISEPASDNEQFF
TRBJ2-7 | NA | TRBV5-6 | CASGTSDQVPYEQYF
TRBJ2-1 | NA | TRBV20-1 | CSAPNIGDYNEQFF
TRBJ2-1 | TRBD2 | TRBV5-1 | CASSPTSGMETWNEQFF